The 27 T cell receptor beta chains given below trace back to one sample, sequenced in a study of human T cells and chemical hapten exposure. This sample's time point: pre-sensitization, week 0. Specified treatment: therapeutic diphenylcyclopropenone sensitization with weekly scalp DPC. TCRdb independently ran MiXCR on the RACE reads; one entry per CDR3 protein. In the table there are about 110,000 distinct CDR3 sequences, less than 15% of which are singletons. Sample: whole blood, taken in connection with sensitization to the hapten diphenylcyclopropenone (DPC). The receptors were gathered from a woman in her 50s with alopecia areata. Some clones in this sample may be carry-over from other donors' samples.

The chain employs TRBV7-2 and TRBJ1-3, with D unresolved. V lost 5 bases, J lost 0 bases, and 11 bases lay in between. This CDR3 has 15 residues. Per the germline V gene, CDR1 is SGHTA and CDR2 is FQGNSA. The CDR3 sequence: CASSRDESSGNTIYF. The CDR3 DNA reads TGTGCCAGCAGCAGAGACGAGAGCTCTGGAAACACCATATATTTT.

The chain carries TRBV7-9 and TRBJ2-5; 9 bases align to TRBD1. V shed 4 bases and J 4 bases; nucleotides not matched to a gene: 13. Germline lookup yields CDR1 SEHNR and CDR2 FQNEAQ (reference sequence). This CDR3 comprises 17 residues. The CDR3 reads CASSSLSRTGAIETQYF. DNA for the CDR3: TGTGCCAGCAGCTCATTATCTAGGACAGGGGCGATAGAGACCCAGTACTTC.

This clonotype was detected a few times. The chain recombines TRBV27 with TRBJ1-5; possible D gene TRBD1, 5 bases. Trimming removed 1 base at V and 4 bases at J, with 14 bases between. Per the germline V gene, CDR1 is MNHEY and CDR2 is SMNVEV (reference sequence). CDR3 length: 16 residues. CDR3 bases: TGTGCCAGCAGTTTATGGGGACTGACGACGAATCAGCCCCAGCATTTT. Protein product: CASSLWGLTTNQPQHF.

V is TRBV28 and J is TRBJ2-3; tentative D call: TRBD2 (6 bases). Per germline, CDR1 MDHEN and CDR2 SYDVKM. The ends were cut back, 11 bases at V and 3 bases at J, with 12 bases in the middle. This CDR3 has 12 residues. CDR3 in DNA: TGTGCCGGAGGGGTATCAACAGATACGCAGTATTTT. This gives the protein CAGGVSTDTQYF.

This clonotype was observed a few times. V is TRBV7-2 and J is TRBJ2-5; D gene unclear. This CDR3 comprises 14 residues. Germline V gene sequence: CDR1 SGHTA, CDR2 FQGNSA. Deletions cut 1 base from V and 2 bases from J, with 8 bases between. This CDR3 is CASSLEPGQETQYF. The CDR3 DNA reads TGTGCCAGCAGCTTAGAGCCAGGACAAGAGACCCAGTACTTC.

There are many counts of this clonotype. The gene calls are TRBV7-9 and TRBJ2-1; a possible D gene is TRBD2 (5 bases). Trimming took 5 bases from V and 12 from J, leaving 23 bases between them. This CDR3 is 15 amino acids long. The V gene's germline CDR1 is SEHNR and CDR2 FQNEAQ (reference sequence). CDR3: CASSITAGIGGAQFF. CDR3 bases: TGTGCCAGCAGCATAACCGCCGGGATCGGAGGTGCGCAGTTCTTC.

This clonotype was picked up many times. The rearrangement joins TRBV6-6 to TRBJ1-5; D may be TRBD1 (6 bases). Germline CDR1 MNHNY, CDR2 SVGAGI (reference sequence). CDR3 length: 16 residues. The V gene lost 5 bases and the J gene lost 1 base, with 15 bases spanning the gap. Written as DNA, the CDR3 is TGTGCCAGCAGTGACCGCAGGGGAAACAGCAATCAGCCCCAGCATTTT. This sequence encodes CASSDRRGNSNQPQHF.

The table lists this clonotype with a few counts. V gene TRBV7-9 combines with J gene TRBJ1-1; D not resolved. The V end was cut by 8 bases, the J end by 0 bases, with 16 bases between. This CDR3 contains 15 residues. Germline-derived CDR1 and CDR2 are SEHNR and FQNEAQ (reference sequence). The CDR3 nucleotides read TGTGCCAGCGCTACCCAGAGTTGGATGAACACTGAAGCTTTCTTT. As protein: CASATQSWMNTEAFF.

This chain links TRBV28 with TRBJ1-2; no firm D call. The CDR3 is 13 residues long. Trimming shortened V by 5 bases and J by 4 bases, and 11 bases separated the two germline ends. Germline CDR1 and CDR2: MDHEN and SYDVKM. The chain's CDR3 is CASSIPDFYGYTF. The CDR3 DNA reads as TGTGCCAGCAGTATCCCCGACTTCTATGGCTACACCTTC.

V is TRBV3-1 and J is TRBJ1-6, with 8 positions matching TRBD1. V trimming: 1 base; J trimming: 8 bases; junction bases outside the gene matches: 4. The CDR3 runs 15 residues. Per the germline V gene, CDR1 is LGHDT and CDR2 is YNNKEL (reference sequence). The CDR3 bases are TGTGCCAGCAGCCAAGGGACAGGGCTATATTCACCCCTCCACTTT. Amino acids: CASSQGTGLYSPLHF.

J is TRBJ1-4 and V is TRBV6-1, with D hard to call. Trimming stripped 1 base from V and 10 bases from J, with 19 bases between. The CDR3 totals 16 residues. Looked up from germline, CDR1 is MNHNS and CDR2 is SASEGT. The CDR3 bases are TGTGCCAGCAGTGAAGGGACCACAGAGAGAACGCGAAAACTGTTTTTT. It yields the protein CASSEGTTERTRKLFF.

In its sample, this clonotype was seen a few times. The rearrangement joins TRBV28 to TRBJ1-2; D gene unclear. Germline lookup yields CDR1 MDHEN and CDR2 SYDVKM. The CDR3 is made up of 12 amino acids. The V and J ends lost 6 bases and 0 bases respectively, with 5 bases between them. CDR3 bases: TGTGCCAGCAGCACATCTAACTATGGCTACACCTTC. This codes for CASSTSNYGYTF.

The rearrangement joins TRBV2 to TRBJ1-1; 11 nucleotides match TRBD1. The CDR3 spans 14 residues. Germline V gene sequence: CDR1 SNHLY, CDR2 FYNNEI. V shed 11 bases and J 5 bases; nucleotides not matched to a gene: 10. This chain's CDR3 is CAGWTGGVGTEAFF. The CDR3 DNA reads TGTGCCGGTTGGACAGGGGGCGTTGGGACTGAAGCTTTCTTT.

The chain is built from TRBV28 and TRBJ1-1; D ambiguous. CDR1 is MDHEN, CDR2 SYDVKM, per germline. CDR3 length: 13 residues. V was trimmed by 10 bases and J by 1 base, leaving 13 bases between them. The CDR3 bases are TGTGCCACCTACTTCCCGGGGAACACTGAAGCTTTCTTT. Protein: CATYFPGNTEAFF.

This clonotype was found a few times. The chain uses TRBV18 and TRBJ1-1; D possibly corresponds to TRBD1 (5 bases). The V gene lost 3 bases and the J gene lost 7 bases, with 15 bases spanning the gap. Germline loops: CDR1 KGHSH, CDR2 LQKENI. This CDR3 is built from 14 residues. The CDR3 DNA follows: TGTGCCAGCTCACCCAGCTCGGGGGGAGGTGAAGCTTTCTTT. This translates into CASSPSSGGGEAFF. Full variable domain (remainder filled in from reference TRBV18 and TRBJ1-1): NAGVMQNPRHLVRRRGQEARLRCSPMKGHSHVYWYRQLPEEGLKFMVYLQKENIIDESGMPKERFSAEFPKEGPSILRIQQVVRGDSAAYFCASSPSSGGGEAFFGQGTRLTVV.

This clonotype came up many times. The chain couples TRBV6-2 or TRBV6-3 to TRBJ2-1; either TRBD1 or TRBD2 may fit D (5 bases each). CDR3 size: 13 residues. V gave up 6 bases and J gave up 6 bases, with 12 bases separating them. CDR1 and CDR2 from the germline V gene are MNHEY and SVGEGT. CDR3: CASSRDGPNEQFF. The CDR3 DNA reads TGTGCCAGCAGCCGGGACGGCCCCAATGAGCAGTTCTTC.

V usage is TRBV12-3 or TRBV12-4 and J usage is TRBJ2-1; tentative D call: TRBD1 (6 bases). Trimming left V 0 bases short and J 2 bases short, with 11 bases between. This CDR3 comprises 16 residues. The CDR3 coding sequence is TGTGCCAGCAGTTTAGCGGGGGCCCTCCCCTACAATGAGCAGTTCTTC. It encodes CASSLAGALPYNEQFF.

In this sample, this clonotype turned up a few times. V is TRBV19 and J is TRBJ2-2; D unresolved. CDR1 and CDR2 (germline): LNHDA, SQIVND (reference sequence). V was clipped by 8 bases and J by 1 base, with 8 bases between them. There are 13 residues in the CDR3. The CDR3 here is CASHGLNTGELFF. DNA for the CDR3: TGTGCCAGTCACGGGCTGAACACCGGGGAGCTGTTTTTT.

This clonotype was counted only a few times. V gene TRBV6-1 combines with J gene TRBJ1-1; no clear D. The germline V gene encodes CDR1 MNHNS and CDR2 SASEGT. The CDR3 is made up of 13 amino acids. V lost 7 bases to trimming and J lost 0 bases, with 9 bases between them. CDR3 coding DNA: TGTGCCAGCAAAGGACGCATGAACACTGAAGCTTTCTTT. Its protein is CASKGRMNTEAFF.

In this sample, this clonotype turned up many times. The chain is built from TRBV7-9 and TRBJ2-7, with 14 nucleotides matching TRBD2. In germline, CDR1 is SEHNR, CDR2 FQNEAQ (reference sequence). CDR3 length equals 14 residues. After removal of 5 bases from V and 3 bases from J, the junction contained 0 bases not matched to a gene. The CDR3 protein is CASSGLAGGYEQYF. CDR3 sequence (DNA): TGTGCCAGCAGCGGACTAGCGGGAGGCTACGAGCAGTACTTC.

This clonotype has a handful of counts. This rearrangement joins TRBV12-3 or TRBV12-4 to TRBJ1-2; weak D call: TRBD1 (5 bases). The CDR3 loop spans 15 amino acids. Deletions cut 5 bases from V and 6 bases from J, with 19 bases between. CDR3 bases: TGTGCCAGCAGTCCAAGACAGCCTGCCAGGAATGGCTACACCTTC. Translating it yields CASSPRQPARNGYTF.

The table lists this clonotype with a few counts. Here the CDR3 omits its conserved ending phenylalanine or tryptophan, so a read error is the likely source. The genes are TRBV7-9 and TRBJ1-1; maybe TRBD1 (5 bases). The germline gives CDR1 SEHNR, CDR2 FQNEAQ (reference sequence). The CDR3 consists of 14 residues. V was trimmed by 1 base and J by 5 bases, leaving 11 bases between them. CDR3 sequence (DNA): TGTGCCAGCAGCTTAGAGGCAGGGAAAACTGAAGCTTTCTCT. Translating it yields CASSLEAGKTEAFS.

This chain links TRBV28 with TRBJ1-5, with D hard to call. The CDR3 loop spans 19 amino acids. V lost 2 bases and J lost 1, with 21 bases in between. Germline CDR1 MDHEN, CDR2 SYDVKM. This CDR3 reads CASSLSGLKYTRSNQPQHF. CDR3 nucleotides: TGTGCCAGCAGTTTAAGCGGCCTAAAGTACACTAGGAGCAATCAGCCCCAGCATTTT.

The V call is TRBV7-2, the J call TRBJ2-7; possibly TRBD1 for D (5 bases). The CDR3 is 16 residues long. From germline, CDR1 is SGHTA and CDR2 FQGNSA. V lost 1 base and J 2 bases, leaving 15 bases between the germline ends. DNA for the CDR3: TGTGCCAGCAGCTTAGTTTCTTCGCTACAGGCCTACGAGCAGTACTTC. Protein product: CASSLVSSLQAYEQYF.

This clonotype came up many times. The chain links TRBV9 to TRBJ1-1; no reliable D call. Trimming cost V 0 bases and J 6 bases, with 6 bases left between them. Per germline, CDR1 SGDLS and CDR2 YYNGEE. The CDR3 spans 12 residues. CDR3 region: CASSVGSSEAFF. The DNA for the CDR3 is TGTGCCAGCAGCGTAGGAAGTTCTGAAGCTTTCTTT.

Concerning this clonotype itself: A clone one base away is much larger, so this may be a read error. The CDR3 DNA reads as TGTGCCAGCAGCTCGCGGGGTAGCGGGGGACCCTACGAGCAGTACTTC. This translates into CASSSRGSGGPYEQYF. The chain employs TRBV11-2 and TRBJ2-7; 9 positions match TRBD2. CDR3 length equals 16 residues. The ends lost 4 bases at V and 2 bases at J; junction bases unmatched: 9. From germline, CDR1 is SGHAT and CDR2 FQNNGV.

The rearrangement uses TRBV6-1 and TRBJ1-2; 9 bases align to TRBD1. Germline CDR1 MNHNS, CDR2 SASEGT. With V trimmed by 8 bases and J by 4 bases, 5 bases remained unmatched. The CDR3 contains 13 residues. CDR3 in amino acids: CASRGQGPYGYTF. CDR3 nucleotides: TGTGCCAGCCGAGGACAGGGGCCCTATGGCTACACCTTC.